These 30 T cell receptor beta chains were sequenced from one sample in a study of blood T cells in healthy people across ages (dated by TCRdb to the mid-2010s). Library preparation was by 5' RACE. Sequencing used an Illumina HiSeq 2500. A second PCR of about 7 to 12 cycles was run with a J-beta primer mix and a sample-barcoded 5' primer. The public reads were run again by TCRdb, first through fastp at Q25 and then through MiXCR, and only productive beta chains were kept. Each CDR3 protein gets just one entry, which takes the most common genes and DNA from the rows behind it. The sample table lists more than 800,000 distinct CDR3 sequences, around 28% of them with a count of one. About 18% of the sample is held by the ten biggest clonotypes. The sample comprised blood. The receptors here all came from a woman of 80 years or more in good health.

This clonotype was seen more than once but under ten times. This sequence joins TRBV20-1 and TRBJ1-5; 7 bases align to TRBD1. Germline CDR1 DFQATT, CDR2 SNEGSKA (reference sequence). Losses at the gene ends were 3 bases for V and 5 bases for J; bases not matched to a gene: 7. This CDR3 is 14 amino acids long. The CDR3 protein is CSASLRGGYQPQHF. As DNA, the CDR3 is TGCAGTGCTAGCCTCAGGGGGGGGTATCAGCCCCAGCATTTT.

This clonotype came up many times. The J gene is TRBJ1-2, the V gene TRBV4-1; 7 positions match TRBD1. CDR1 and CDR2 (germline): MGHRA, YSYEKL. The CDR3 contains 16 residues. J lost 2 bases, V lost 2 bases, and 8 bases had no gene match. CDR3: CASSQSGQSVNYGYTF. CDR3 nucleotide sequence: TGCGCCAGCAGCCAATCGGGACAGAGTGTAAACTATGGCTACACCTTC.

This chain connects TRBV10-1 to TRBJ1-1; no clear D gene. The CDR3 length is 14 residues. Looked up from germline, CDR1 is WNHNN and CDR2 is SYGVQD (reference sequence). Trimming took off 4 bases at V and 1 base at J, with 10 bases between the two ends. CDR3 in amino acids: CASSVRQKNTEAFF. DNA of the CDR3: TGCGCCAGCAGTGTCCGGCAGAAGAACACTGAAGCTTTCTTT.

Comments on this clonotype: A much larger clone differs from this one at a single base, so this may be a read error. This chain joins TRBV20-1 and TRBJ2-7; TRBD2 agrees at 9 bases. TRBJ2-5 explains the end of the DNA better; the J call may be wrong. This CDR3 contains 16 residues. Germline CDR1 DFQATT, CDR2 SNEGSKA (reference sequence). The CDR3 loop reads CSASRTSEGSGGTQYF. CDR3 in DNA: TGCAGTGCTAGTAGGACTAGCGAGGGTTCCGGAGGGACCCAGTACTTC.

This clonotype was observed a few times. The chain joins TRBV5-1 to TRBJ1-6, with 9 bases fitting TRBD1. Germline values: CDR1 SGHRS, CDR2 YFSETQ. Trimming took 5 bases from V and 10 from J; bases not matched to a gene: 10. CDR3 size: 15 residues. CDR3 protein: CASSLTGGSESPLHF. In DNA, the CDR3 is TGCGCCAGCAGTCTTACAGGGGGCTCAGAGTCACCCCTCCACTTT.

About this clonotype itself: Since a much larger clone is just one base distant, this may be a read error. The genes are TRBV4-3 and TRBJ2-7; D is tentatively TRBD1 or TRBD2 (5 bases each). The CDR3 length is 15 residues. Germline V lookup: CDR1 LGHNA, CDR2 YSLEER. Here the CDR3 reads CVGSQDWGSSYEQYF. CDR3 DNA: TGCGTCGGCAGCCAAGATTGGGGGAGCTCCTACGAGCAGTACTTC.

This clonotype showed up many times. The CDR3 DNA reads as TGTGCCAGCAGTTTAACCCAGGGGGCGAACACTGAAGCTTTCTTT. Translating gives CASSLTQGANTEAFF. The chain is built from TRBV12-3 or TRBV12-4 and TRBJ1-1; the match to TRBD1 covers 8 bases. The CDR3 has 15 amino acids. Trimming took 2 bases from V and 1 from J; bases not matched to a gene: 3.

This clonotype was detected many times. The chain links TRBV5-1 to TRBJ2-2; 8 bases align to TRBD1. With 4 bases clipped from V and 7 bases from J, the junction kept 6 bases outside the gene matches. From germline, CDR1 is SGHRS and CDR2 YFSETQ. The CDR3 length is 14 residues. The DNA of the CDR3 is TGCGCCAGCAGCCCGGACAGGGAAGGCGGGGAGCTGTTTTTT. The encoded protein is CASSPDREGGELFF.

This sequence joins TRBV6-2 or TRBV6-3 and TRBJ1-2, with D possibly TRBD1 on 6 matching bases. V dropped 6 bases and J dropped 3 bases, with 17 bases sitting between them. The CDR3 runs 15 residues. In germline, CDR1 is MNHEY, CDR2 SVGEGT. The CDR3 DNA is TGTGCCAGCAGCTCCGGTGGGGGGCCACACTATGGCTACACCTTC. This encodes CASSSGGGPHYGYTF.

As for this clonotype: A much bigger clone sits one base away, suggesting this may be a read error. This chain joins TRBV6-6 and TRBJ2-1; D not resolved. The germline V gene encodes CDR1 MNHNY and CDR2 SVGAGI (reference sequence). This CDR3 has 13 residues. CDR3 loop: CAGSYGRYNEQFF. In nucleotides, the CDR3 is TGTGCCGGCAGTTACGGCAGGTACAATGAGCAGTTCTTC.

Regarding this clonotype: A much larger clone sits a single nucleotide away, making a read error possible. This chain links TRBV25-1 with TRBJ2-1; D not certain. Trimming removed 3 bases from V and 11 bases from J, with 8 bases in between. Germline V gene sequence: CDR1 MGHDK, CDR2 SYGVNS. The CDR3 sequence is 11 residues long. Here the CDR3 DNA reads TGTGCCAGCAGTGAGGGTTATAAGCAGTTCTTC. Residues: CASSEGYKQFF.

This clonotype was counted between two and nine times. The rearrangement joins TRBV24-1 to TRBJ1-1; a weak D match, TRBD1 (6 bases). Germline V gene lookup returns CDR1 KGHDR and CDR2 SFDVKD. V was pared by 5 bases and J by 2 bases, with 8 bases between. The CDR3 sequence is 13 residues long. This chain's CDR3 is CATSVQGNTEAFF. The CDR3 DNA reads TGTGCCACCAGTGTACAGGGCAACACTGAAGCTTTCTTT.

Turning to this clonotype: One junction end disagrees with the germline gene, perhaps due to a read error. The chain employs TRBV12-3 or TRBV12-4 and TRBJ2-7; D tentatively fits TRBD1 or TRBD2 (5 bases each). The CDR3 is 11 residues long. The CDR3 here is CASSFGAEQHF. As DNA, the CDR3 is TGTGCCAGCAGTTTCGGGGCGGAGCAGCACTTC.

In the case of this clonotype: The junction does not match germline at one end; this may be a read error. The CDR3 DNA is TGTGCCAGCAGGCCGCGAGGCACCTACAATGAGCGGTTCTTC. Translating it yields CASRPRGTYNERFF. The chain has TRBV28 and TRBJ2-1; D remains ambiguous. Looked up from germline, CDR1 is MDHEN and CDR2 is SYDVKM. This CDR3 is built from 14 residues.

This clonotype was seen ten or more times. The chain combines TRBV5-1 with TRBJ1-4; D remains unclear. In germline, CDR1 is SGHRS, CDR2 YFSETQ. Trimming removed 5 bases from V and 8 bases from J, with 10 bases in between. CDR3 size: 12 residues. The CDR3 DNA follows: TGCGCCAGCAGAACTGACAACGAAAAACTGTTTTTT. This encodes CASRTDNEKLFF.

This chain connects TRBV7-9 to TRBJ1-3; no clear D gene. The CDR3 is made up of 15 amino acids. CDR1 and CDR2 (germline): SEHNR, FQNEAQ (reference sequence). Trimming pared 1 base from V and 2 bases from J, leaving 9 bases between. CDR3 coding DNA: TGTGCCAGCAGCTTAGTGGCGCTCACTGGAAACACCATATATTTT. Translated, it gives CASSLVALTGNTIYF.

This clonotype appeared many times. The V gene is TRBV14, the J gene TRBJ2-1; D might be TRBD2 (6 bases). Germline CDR1 is SGHDN and CDR2 is FVKESK. With 0 bases removed from V and 10 bases from J, the gap between germline ends came to 10 bases. The CDR3 covers 13 residues. CDR3: CASSQDWRGEQFF. The CDR3, as DNA: TGTGCCAGCAGCCAAGATTGGAGGGGCGAGCAGTTCTTC.

This clonotype was seen repeatedly, ten times or more. The V call is TRBV20-1, the J call TRBJ2-5; 9 nucleotides line up with TRBD1. Germline V gives CDR1 DFQATT, CDR2 SNEGSKA (reference sequence). This CDR3 is 11 amino acids long. After removal of 8 bases from V and 5 bases from J, the junction contained 3 bases not matched to a gene. This chain's CDR3 is CSTDRGETQYF. CDR3 sequence (DNA): TGCAGTACAGACAGGGGGGAGACCCAGTACTTC.

This clonotype was detected only a few times. The rearrangement joins TRBV18 to TRBJ1-2; D might be TRBD1 (5 bases). The germline V gene encodes CDR1 KGHSH and CDR2 LQKENI. The CDR3 extends over 17 amino acids. V lost 5 bases, J lost 1 base, and 20 bases lay in between. Here the CDR3 reads CASSSYASTVFNYGYTF. The CDR3 nucleotides read TGTGCCAGCTCATCCTATGCATCGACAGTGTTTAACTATGGCTACACCTTC.

The chain links TRBV7-2 to TRBJ1-1, with D tentatively TRBD1 (5 bases). V was pared by 5 bases and J by 4 bases, with 11 bases between. The V gene's germline CDR1 is SGHTA and CDR2 FQGNSA. This CDR3 is 13 amino acids long. CDR3 residues: CASSVFGGTEAFF. The CDR3 DNA is TGTGCCAGCAGCGTATTCGGGGGCACTGAAGCTTTCTTT.

As concerns this clonotype: A much larger clone sits a single nucleotide away, making a read error possible. V usage is TRBV12-3 or TRBV12-4 and J usage is TRBJ2-5, with D maybe TRBD2 (5 bases). The CDR3 length is 14 residues. Deletions cut 6 bases from V and 1 base from J, with 12 bases between. The CDR3 nucleotides read TGTGCCAGCAGGGAAAGCGGATCCCAAGAGACCCAGTACTTC. Amino acids: CASRESGSQETQYF.

V is TRBV20-1 and J is TRBJ1-5; D unresolved. Trimming took off 1 base at V and 7 bases at J, with 20 bases between the two ends. In germline, CDR1 is DFQATT, CDR2 SNEGSKA (reference sequence). This CDR3 contains 16 residues. The CDR3 DNA sequence: TGCAGTGCTAGAGGATATTCTGAGAGTCCGAAGCAGCCCCAGCATTTT. It specifies CSARGYSESPKQPQHF.

The chain links TRBV5-1 to TRBJ1-1; no reliable D call. CDR1 and CDR2 from the germline V gene are SGHRS and YFSETQ. Trimming removed 5 bases from V and 3 bases from J, with 8 bases in between. This CDR3 spans 12 amino acids. Here the CDR3 reads CASRGGDTEAFF. The CDR3 DNA reads TGCGCCAGCAGAGGCGGGGACACTGAAGCTTTCTTT.

This clonotype was counted only a few times. The chain is built from TRBV5-6 and TRBJ2-1, with D possibly being TRBD2 (6 bases). Between the trimmed V and J ends, which lost 3 bases and 6 bases, there was a span of 19 bases. Germline V gene data show CDR1 as SGHDT and CDR2 as YYEEEE. The CDR3 sequence is 16 residues long. The DNA for the CDR3 is TGTGCCAGCAGCTATAAAGACGGGCGCGGGGTCAATGAGCAGTTCTTC. Translation gives CASSYKDGRGVNEQFF.

This clonotype was found a few times. This sequence joins TRBV6-2 or TRBV6-3 and TRBJ1-2; TRBD1 might be the D (5 bases). The CDR3 runs to 16 residues. V lost 1 base and J lost 7, with 19 bases in between. Looked up from germline, CDR1 is MNHEY and CDR2 is SVGEGT. The CDR3 DNA follows: TGTGCCAGCAGTTACTTTGGCCGGGGCCCCCTCTTTGGCTACACCTTC. This sequence encodes CASSYFGRGPLFGYTF.

The table lists this clonotype with a count of one. This may come from a read error, since a much larger clone is one base off. The J gene is TRBJ2-7, the V gene TRBV6-6; D is unresolved. From germline, CDR1 is MNHNY and CDR2 SVGAGI (reference sequence). V was clipped by 5 bases and J by 5 bases, with 10 bases between them. The CDR3 is made up of 12 amino acids. Here the CDR3 reads CASSRPWDEQYF. Written as DNA, the CDR3 is TGTGCCAGCAGTCGACCCTGGGACGAGCAGTACTTC.

This clonotype was found a few times. The chain couples TRBV28 to TRBJ1-5, with unresolved D. The ends were cut back, 6 bases at V and 0 bases at J, with 15 bases in the middle. The CDR3 contains 16 residues. The V gene's germline CDR1 is MDHEN and CDR2 SYDVKM. In nucleotides, the CDR3 is TGTGCCAGCAGCTCCACCGGGAAAAATAGCAATCAGCCCCAGCATTTT. The encoded protein is CASSSTGKNSNQPQHF. Based on the CDR3 plus reference TRBV28 and TRBJ1-5, the full variable domain is DVKVTQSSRYLVKRTGEKVFLECVQDMDHENMFWYRQDPGLGLRLIYFSYDVKMKEKGDIPEGYSVSREKKERFSLILESASTNQTSMYLCASSSTGKNSNQPQHFGDGTRLSIL.

This chain joins TRBV4-2 and TRBJ1-4; TRBD1 matches at 8 bases. Germline V gene lookup returns CDR1 LGHNA and CDR2 YNFKEQ. Unmatched junction bases numbered 13, after V lost 5 bases and J lost 2 bases. This CDR3 is built from 18 residues. The CDR3 is CASSVRQGQSFTNEKLFF. The CDR3 DNA sequence: TGTGCCAGCAGCGTAAGACAGGGGCAGTCGTTTACTAATGAAAAACTGTTTTTT.

This clonotype has a count of ten or more. J is TRBJ1-2 and V is TRBV3-1; D is ambiguous. The CDR3 consists of 15 residues. CDR1 and CDR2 from the germline V gene are LGHDT and YNNKEL (reference sequence). V was trimmed by 1 base and J by 4 bases, leaving 13 bases between them. The DNA of the CDR3 is TGTGCCAGCAGCCAAGTATCACCAGGCGGCTATGGCTACACCTTC. The encoded protein is CASSQVSPGGYGYTF.

This clonotype was detected only a few times. This may come from a read error, since a much larger clone is one base off. The CDR3 DNA reads as TGTGCCAGCAGCGCCAGGACAGGAAAAGACGAGCAGTACTTC. It translates to CASSARTGKDEQYF. The chain has TRBV9 and TRBJ2-7, with TRBD1 matching 7 bases. V was clipped by 3 bases and J by 5 bases; unmatched bases: 8. The CDR3 runs 14 residues. Per germline, CDR1 SGDLS and CDR2 YYNGEE.